This TCR beta chain was sequenced during a study of blood T cell repertoires in COVID-19 (TCRdb year 2020). For context, the study as a whole: Samples from collaborators originated in the United States, Italy and Spain and spanned both the acute and convalescent phases of COVID-19. Nearly every sample came with metadata listing a de-identified subject ID, COVID-19 status, age in years and sex. The repertoires were released in a freely available public database meant as a resource for research on the immune response to SARS-CoV-2. The material from the prospective study consisted of cDNA or gDNA derived from T cells, B-cell-depleted T cells, or PBMCs. The dataset comprised deeply sampled blood TCRbeta repertoires from subjects exposed to, actively infected with, or recovered from COVID-19. Where HLA class I and class II types were available, the types were taken from metadata supplied by the sample provider, not from assay-based typing. The samples were drawn from two sources: the first 160 participants of the ongoing ImmuneRACE study, and over 1,000 subjects contributed by 6 global collaborators. Broader findings and caveats from the paper: The quantity of clinical and demographic metadata differed by source and by participant and was supplied without curation.

Each collaborating institution followed its own protocols to collect whole blood in K2EDTA tubes. For TCRbeta analysis, collaborators shipped samples in one of three forms: frozen whole blood, isolated PBMCs, or DNA extracted from either of those sample types. This clone was seen only a few times. No cognate antigen has been identified for it. No much larger clone is present one base from it, and per-base qualities are unavailable. TCRbeta CDR3 regions were amplified from genomic DNA by means of the immunoSEQ Assay, a bias-controlled multiplex PCR. On the study's bioinformatics: Within the assay, amplification of reference gene primers was used to estimate how many nucleated cells each sample contained. Sequence reads were collapsed and filtered to measure the absolute abundance of every unique TCRbeta CDR3 rearrangement. Productive Simpson clonality was computed per sample as the square root of Simpson's diversity index over productive rearrangements. TCRdb provides this immuneACCESS table in a form limited to in-frame rearrangements. Some clones are lacking; in checked studies, under half of them reflect an unresolved V gene, and why the rest are absent is not known. V and J calls plus clone size are reproduced from that table; the DNA served to infer D and trimming. Here the sample has about 160,000 clones; 82% occur a single time. The ten top clones hold over 9.5% of the sample.

CDR1 and CDR2 are read off the germline V gene as SGDLS and YYNGEE. The CDR3 numbers 18 residues from cysteine through phenylalanine. The entry retains the CDR3 DNA only, 54 bases that are in frame from base 1. V loses 3 bases at its end and J loses 3 bases; junction bases beyond the gene matches: 12. The sequenced sample consisted of peripheral blood. The sequence is built from TRBV9 and TRBJ1-3, with 10 bases matching TRBD1. This sequence was found in a woman of 80 years or more with active or convalescent COVID-19. The DNA sequence is TGTGCCAGCAGCGAGAGGGGATCGGGACAGGGGAGTGGAAACACCATATATTTT. It translates to CASSERGSGQGSGNTIYF.